These 28 T cell receptor beta chains share one sample of origin, sequenced in a study of blood T cell repertoires in COVID-19. The table came from immunoSEQ multiplex PCR; TCRdb's copy has only in-frame clones and leaves some out. The sample yields roughly 130,000 clones, about four fifths seen once. The sequenced material came from PBMCs or T cells enriched from blood (not recorded which). The source of these receptors is a woman aged 50 to 60 with acute COVID-19.

The V and J genes are TRBV15 and TRBJ1-3; D is perhaps TRBD1 (6 bases). The CDR3 runs 16 residues. Trimming cost V 2 bases and J 1 base, with 12 bases left between them. Germline V CDR1 and CDR2: LNHNV, YYDKDF (reference sequence). The CDR3 loop is CATSRLPGASGNTIYF. The CDR3 coding sequence is TGTGCCACCAGCAGACTCCCAGGGGCTTCTGGAAACACCATATATTTT.

The chain recombines TRBV9 with TRBJ1-1; TRBD1 might be the D (6 bases). V lost 3 bases to trimming and J lost 1 base, with 16 bases between them. Germline V gene lookup returns CDR1 SGDLS and CDR2 YYNGEE. The CDR3 runs to 16 residues. CDR3 sequence: CASSEGVMKQNTEAFF. CDR3 in DNA: TGTGCCAGCAGCGAGGGGGTGATGAAGCAGAACACTGAAGCTTTCTTT.

The V call is TRBV6-5, the J call TRBJ2-2, with D perhaps TRBD1 (6 bases). This CDR3 region has 15 residues. Germline loops: CDR1 MNHEY, CDR2 SVGAGI. V was trimmed by 7 bases and J by 3 bases, leaving 15 bases between them. This CDR3 is CASTGQGADTGELFF. In nucleotides, the CDR3 is TGTGCCAGCACGGGACAAGGCGCGGACACCGGGGAGCTGTTTTTT.

This clone came up once. The chain combines TRBV9 with TRBJ2-7, with 11 bases identical to TRBD2. CDR3 length: 15 residues. J lost 5 bases, V lost 3 bases, and 7 bases had no gene match. The germline V gene has CDR1 SGDLS and CDR2 YYNGEE. The CDR3 bases are TGTGCCAGCAGCGCGGGACTAGCGGTCGTTGACGAGCAGTACTTC. Protein sequence: CASSAGLAVVDEQYF. Full variable domain (rest looked up from reference TRBV9 and TRBJ2-7): DSGVTQTPKHLITATGQRVTLRCSPRSGDLSVYWYQQSLDQGLQFLIQYYNGEERAKGNILERFSAQQFPDLHSELNLSSLELGDSALYFCASSAGLAVVDEQYFGPGTRLTVT.

This clone was found once. CDR3 amino acids: CASSDRYRGRLNYGYTF. Here the CDR3 DNA reads TGTGCCAGCAGTGACAGATACAGGGGGCGCCTTAACTATGGCTACACCTTC. This chain links TRBV6-4 with TRBJ1-2; 9 bases map to TRBD1. J was trimmed by 1 base and V by 2 bases; bases with no gene match: 8. Per the germline V gene, CDR1 is MRHNA and CDR2 is SNTAGT. This CDR3 is 17 amino acids long.

The chain uses TRBV5-1 and TRBJ2-3; D remains ambiguous. The CDR3 runs 15 residues. The V gene lost 0 bases and the J gene lost 4 bases, with 12 bases spanning the gap. CDR1 and CDR2 (germline): SGHRS, YFSETQ. The CDR3 is CASSLVSGTPDTQYF. The CDR3 bases are TGCGCCAGCAGCTTGGTGTCAGGAACCCCAGATACGCAGTATTTT.

This chain joins TRBV5-5 and TRBJ2-7, with D possibly TRBD1 on 6 matching bases. The ends were cut back, 0 bases at V and 0 bases at J, with 13 bases in the middle. Germline CDR1 and CDR2: SGHKS and YYEKEE (reference sequence). The CDR3 covers 16 residues. The CDR3 region is CASSLDLTGFSYEQYF. CDR3 in DNA: TGTGCCAGCAGCTTGGACCTTACAGGGTTCTCCTACGAGCAGTACTTC. Using reference TRBV5-5 and TRBJ2-7 for the parts outside the CDR3, the full variable domain is DAGVTQSPTHLIKTRGQQVTLRCSPISGHKSVSWYQQVLGQGPQFIFQYYEKEERGRGNFPDRFSARQFPNYSSELNVNALLLGDSALYLCASSLDLTGFSYEQYFGPGTRLTVT.

The count of this clone is one. The rearrangement links TRBV7-9 to TRBJ2-2, with D possibly matching TRBD1 (7 bases). Germline-derived CDR1 and CDR2 are SEHNR and FQNEAQ (reference sequence). V was shortened by 5 bases and J by 2 bases, with 18 bases between the two germline ends. The CDR3 sequence is 17 residues long. The CDR3 spells CASSPGGLIKNTGELFF. The DNA for the CDR3 is TGTGCCAGCAGCCCAGGGGGACTCATAAAAAACACCGGGGAGCTGTTTTTT. Full variable domain (remainder filled in from reference TRBV7-9 and TRBJ2-2): DTGVSQNPRHKITKRGQNVTFRCDPISEHNRLYWYRQTLGQGPEFLTYFQNEAQLEKSRLLSDRFSAERPKGSFSTLEIQRTEQGDSAMYLCASSPGGLIKNTGELFFGEGSRLTVL.

This chain links TRBV28 with TRBJ1-1; 8 nucleotides agree with TRBD1. Looked up from germline, CDR1 is MDHEN and CDR2 is SYDVKM. CDR3 size: 13 residues. Unmatched junction bases numbered 3, after V lost 8 bases and J lost 1 base. CDR3 loop: CASWGQANTEAFF. CDR3 nucleotides: TGTGCCAGCTGGGGACAGGCGAACACTGAAGCTTTCTTT.

In this sample, this clone turned up a few times. The J gene is TRBJ1-1, the V gene TRBV7-8; weak D call: TRBD1 (6 bases). V was clipped by 6 bases and J by 0 bases, with 11 bases between them. Germline lookup yields CDR1 SGHVS and CDR2 FQNEAQ. The CDR3 totals 14 residues. The CDR3 region is CASSFDRMNTEAFF. CDR3 DNA sequence: TGTGCCAGCAGTTTCGACAGGATGAACACTGAAGCTTTCTTT.

The chain recombines TRBV11-2 with TRBJ1-2, with 8 bases that match TRBD1. Per the germline V gene, CDR1 is SGHAT and CDR2 is FQNNGV. The CDR3 has 17 residues. The V segment lost 5 bases and the J segment 1 base; nucleotides outside the gene matches: 12. The CDR3 sequence is CASSPGQAGKFNYGYTF. The DNA for the CDR3 is TGTGCCAGCAGCCCGGGACAGGCCGGGAAATTTAACTATGGCTACACCTTC.

The CDR3 DNA follows: TGCGCCAGCAGCCCGGGACTGACTAGCACAGATACGCAGTATTTT. Translation gives CASSPGLTSTDTQYF. J is TRBJ2-3 and V is TRBV5-1; weak D call: TRBD2 (6 bases). CDR1 is SGHRS, CDR2 YFSETQ, per germline. V gave up 4 bases and J gave up 0 bases, with 12 bases separating them. This CDR3 is built from 15 residues.

The table lists this clone with a count of one. The chain combines TRBV5-1 with TRBJ1-1; 7 nucleotides align to TRBD1. The CDR3 extends over 15 amino acids. Germline values: CDR1 SGHRS, CDR2 YFSETQ. After removal of 1 base from V and 5 bases from J, the junction contained 8 bases not matched to a gene. The CDR3 reads CASSLSEGAKTEAFF. The CDR3 region has the DNA TGCGCCAGCAGCTTGTCCGAGGGGGCGAAGACTGAAGCTTTCTTT.

The V call is TRBV6-5, the J call TRBJ2-7; a possible D gene is TRBD2 (5 bases). The CDR3 runs to 14 residues. The ends were cut back, 8 bases at V and 4 bases at J, with 18 bases in the middle. CDR1 is MNHEY, CDR2 SVGAGI, per germline. The CDR3 DNA sequence: TGTGCCAGCCGCAGGACTCGAGAGGATTACGAGCAGTACTTC. It is translated as CASRRTREDYEQYF.

The chain joins TRBV21-1 to TRBJ2-7; the table's D gene call, TRBD1, was not cross checked with the DNA. TRBV21-1 counts as a pseudogene. The CDR3 is 16 amino acids. The DNA of the CDR3 is TGTGCCAGCAGCCCTCCCGCCGGGACAGGGAACTACGAGCAGTACTTC. This sequence encodes CASSPPAGTGNYEQYF.

The chain links TRBV5-6 to TRBJ2-1; the match to TRBD2 covers 10 bases. The CDR3 has 16 amino acids. The germline CDR1 and CDR2 sequences are SGHDT and YYEEEE. Trimming took 1 base from V and 3 from J; bases not matched to a gene: 4. In DNA, the CDR3 is TGTGCCAGCAGCTTGAGACTAGCGGGCCACTACAATGAGCAGTTCTTC. Translation: CASSLRLAGHYNEQFF.

In its sample, this clone was seen once. This chain links TRBV30 with TRBJ1-6, with unresolved D. The V end was cut by 2 bases, the J end by 6 bases, with 11 bases between. The germline gives CDR1 GTSNPN, CDR2 SVGIG (reference sequence). This CDR3 has 14 amino acids. The CDR3 sequence: CAWSPGNSNSPLHF. The CDR3 coding sequence is TGTGCCTGGAGTCCGGGGAATAGTAATTCACCCCTCCACTTT.

This clone was counted a few times. This rearrangement joins TRBV24-1 to TRBJ2-5; TRBD2 matches 7 bases. After removal of 7 bases from V and 5 bases from J, the junction contained 9 bases not matched to a gene. Germline lookup yields CDR1 KGHDR and CDR2 SFDVKD. The CDR3 extends over 14 amino acids. The CDR3 sequence: CATSHGGSGETQYF. Here the CDR3 DNA reads TGTGCCACCAGCCACGGGGGGAGCGGCGAGACCCAGTACTTC.

CDR3 residues: CATSDYSGGSGANVLTF. The CDR3 DNA reads TGTGCCACCAGTGATTACTCAGGGGGCTCTGGGGCCAACGTCCTGACTTTC. This chain connects TRBV24-1 to TRBJ2-6; TRBD1 matches at 7 bases. The CDR3 length is 17 residues. CDR1 and CDR2 from the germline V gene are KGHDR and SFDVKD. Losses at the gene ends were 2 bases for V and 0 bases for J; bases not matched to a gene: 3.

The chain has TRBV7-2 and TRBJ2-5; perhaps TRBD1 as D (5 bases). V was pared by 4 bases and J by 1 base, with 13 bases between. The germline V gene encodes CDR1 SGHTA and CDR2 FQGNSA. This CDR3 comprises 15 residues. The CDR3: CASSSPRQSQETQYF. DNA for the CDR3: TGTGCCAGCAGCTCCCCGAGACAGTCCCAAGAGACCCAGTACTTC.

In this sample, this clone turned up a few times. The chain recombines TRBV18 with TRBJ2-1; D perhaps matches TRBD2 (5 bases). Germline V gene lookup returns CDR1 KGHSH and CDR2 LQKENI. Deletions cut 6 bases from V and 8 bases from J, with 14 bases between. The CDR3 loop spans 13 amino acids. The CDR3 here is CASSRAHGDEQFF. The CDR3 region has the DNA TGTGCCAGCTCGCGGGCCCACGGGGATGAGCAGTTCTTC.

This clone was counted between two and nine times. This rearrangement joins TRBV19 to TRBJ1-5; D possibly corresponds to TRBD1 (5 bases). The CDR3 contains 16 residues. CDR1 LNHDA and CDR2 SQIVND come from the germline V gene (reference sequence). V was pared by 0 bases and J by 4 bases, with 13 bases between. The CDR3 region is CASSIDAGQSNQPQHF. In nucleotides, the CDR3 is TGTGCCAGTAGTATAGATGCAGGACAATCAAATCAGCCCCAGCATTTT. Supplemented by reference TRBV19 and TRBJ1-5, the full variable domain reads DGGITQSPKYLFRKEGQNVTLSCEQNLNHDAMYWYRQDPGQGLRLIYYSQIVNDFQKGDIAEGYSVSREKKESFPLTVTSAQKNPTAFYLCASSIDAGQSNQPQHFGDGTRLSIL.

The chain has TRBV6-5 and TRBJ2-5; D unresolved. This CDR3 comprises 15 residues. The V gene's germline CDR1 is MNHEY and CDR2 SVGAGI. Trimming removed 0 bases from V and 2 bases from J, with 10 bases in between. The CDR3 DNA reads as TGTGCCAGCAGTTACTCGATTTTTCGGCAAGAGACCCAGTACTTC. Translating it yields CASSYSIFRQETQYF.

The chain joins TRBV5-8 to TRBJ2-1; 9 nucleotides agree with TRBD2. Germline V gene lookup returns CDR1 SGHTS and CDR2 YDEGEE. This CDR3 region has 15 residues. J lost 10 bases, V lost 3 bases, and 11 bases had no gene match. CDR3: CASSYGSGSFEEQFF. The CDR3 nucleotides read TGTGCCAGCAGCTATGGTAGCGGGAGTTTTGAGGAGCAGTTCTTC.

The gene calls are TRBV11-2 and TRBJ2-3; D may be TRBD2 (6 bases). V was trimmed by 7 bases and J by 4 bases, leaving 15 bases between them. Germline loops: CDR1 SGHAT, CDR2 FQNNGV. The CDR3 totals 14 residues. The CDR3: CASTFWREADTQYF. CDR3 sequence (DNA): TGTGCCAGCACTTTCTGGCGGGAAGCAGATACGCAGTATTTT.

The V gene is TRBV12-5, the J gene TRBJ2-7; the match to TRBD2 covers 11 bases. The trim removed 1 base at V and 0 bases at J, leaving 2 bases unmatched. CDR3 length equals 16 residues. Germline V gives CDR1 LGHNT, CDR2 FRNRAP. CDR3 bases: TGTGCTAGTGGTTTGGAAACTAGCGGGGGCTCCTACGAGCAGTACTTC. Residues: CASGLETSGGSYEQYF.

The rearrangement joins TRBV10-3 to TRBJ2-5; maybe TRBD2 (5 bases). Germline values: CDR1 ENHRY, CDR2 SYGVKD. The V gene lost 6 bases and the J gene lost 2 bases, with 13 bases spanning the gap. The CDR3 is 14 residues long. CDR3 in amino acids: CAIRASGGQETQYF. CDR3 DNA: TGTGCCATCAGGGCATCCGGAGGACAAGAGACCCAGTACTTC.

The genes are TRBV6-4 and TRBJ1-2; weak D call: TRBD1 (6 bases). This CDR3 comprises 14 residues. Trimming removed 3 bases at V and 7 bases at J, with 15 bases between. Germline lookup yields CDR1 MRHNA and CDR2 SNTAGT. The CDR3 protein is CASSEVAGVLGYTF. The CDR3 DNA reads TGTGCCAGCAGTGAGGTCGCAGGGGTCCTTGGCTACACCTTC.